The source of this T cell receptor beta chain is a study of blood T cell repertoires in COVID-19. Across the whole study: COVID-19 samples from acute and convalescent phases originated in the United States, Italy and Spain.

Seattle patient enrollment occurred during active infection, with longitudinal follow-up thereafter. Methods used by the authors: Amplifying reference gene primers gave estimates of nucleated cell counts. Clones were sequenced by immunoSEQ multiplex PCR, and TCRdb holds only the in-frame ones, with some missing. That table is the source of V, J and clone size, and D and trimming were worked out from the DNA. This sample has 110,000 or so clones, with approximately 85% found just once. The specimen sequenced was peripheral blood. This TCR came from a woman aged 60-70 years with COVID-19, enrolled during active disease.

The CDR3 sequence: CASSVGLAGNNEQFF. For the CDR3, the DNA is TGTGCCAGCAGCGTCGGACTAGCGGGGAACAATGAGCAGTTCTTC. The J gene is TRBJ2-1, the V gene TRBV9; 12 positions agree with TRBD2. The germline V gene encodes CDR1 SGDLS and CDR2 YYNGEE. Trimming removed 2 bases from V and 5 bases from J; junction bases left unmatched: 2. The CDR3 length is 15 residues.